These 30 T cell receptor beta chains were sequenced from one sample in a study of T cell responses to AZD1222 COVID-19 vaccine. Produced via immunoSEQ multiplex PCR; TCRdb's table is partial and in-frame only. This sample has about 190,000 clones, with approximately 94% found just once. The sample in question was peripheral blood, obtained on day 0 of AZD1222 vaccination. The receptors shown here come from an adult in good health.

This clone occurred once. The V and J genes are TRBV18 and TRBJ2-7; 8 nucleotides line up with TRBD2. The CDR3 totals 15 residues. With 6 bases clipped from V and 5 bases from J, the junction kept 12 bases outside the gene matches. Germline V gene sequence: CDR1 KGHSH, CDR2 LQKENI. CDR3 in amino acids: CASSPSSGSIHEQYF. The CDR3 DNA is TGTGCCAGCTCCCCTTCGAGCGGGAGTATTCACGAGCAGTACTTC.

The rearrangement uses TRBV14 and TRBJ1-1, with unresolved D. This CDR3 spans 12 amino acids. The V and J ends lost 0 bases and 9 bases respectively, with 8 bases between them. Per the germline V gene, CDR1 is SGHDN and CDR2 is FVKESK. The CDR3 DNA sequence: TGTGCCAGCAGCCAAGAGACCGCGCAAGCTTTCTTT. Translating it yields CASSQETAQAFF. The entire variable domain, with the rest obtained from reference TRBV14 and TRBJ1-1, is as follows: EAGVTQFPSHSVIEKGQTVTLRCDPISGHDNLYWYRRVMGKEIKFLLHFVKESKQDESGMPNNRFLAERTGGTYSTLKVQPAELEDSGVYFCASSQETAQAFFGQGTRLTVV.

CDR3 in amino acids: CASSDEFSRSTNEKLFF. The DNA of the CDR3 is TGTGCCAGCAGTGATGAGTTCTCGAGGTCAACTAATGAAAAACTGTTTTTT. The chain has TRBV25-1 and TRBJ1-4; D is unresolved. Trimming left V 3 bases short and J 0 bases short, with 14 bases between. The CDR3 loop spans 17 amino acids. From germline, CDR1 is MGHDK and CDR2 SYGVNS.

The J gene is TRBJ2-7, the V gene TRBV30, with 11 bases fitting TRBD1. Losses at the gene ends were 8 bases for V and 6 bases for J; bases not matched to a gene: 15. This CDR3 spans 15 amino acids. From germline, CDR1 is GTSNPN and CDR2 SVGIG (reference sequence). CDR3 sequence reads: CAHLRTGGAGTEQYF. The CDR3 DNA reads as TGTGCCCACCTGCGGACAGGGGGCGCGGGGACCGAGCAGTACTTC.

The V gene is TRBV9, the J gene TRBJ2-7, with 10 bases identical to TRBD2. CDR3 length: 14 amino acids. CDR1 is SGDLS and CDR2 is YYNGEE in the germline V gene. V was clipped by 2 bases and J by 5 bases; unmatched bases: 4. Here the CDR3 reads CASSVRLAGDEQYF. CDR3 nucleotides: TGTGCCAGCAGCGTTCGTCTAGCGGGAGACGAGCAGTACTTC.

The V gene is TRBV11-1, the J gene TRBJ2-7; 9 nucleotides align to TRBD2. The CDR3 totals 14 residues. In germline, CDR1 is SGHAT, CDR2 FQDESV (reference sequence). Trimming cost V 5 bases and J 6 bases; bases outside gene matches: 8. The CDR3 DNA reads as TGTGCCAGCAGCACCTTAGCGGGAGCGGGCGAGCAGTACTTC. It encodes CASSTLAGAGEQYF.

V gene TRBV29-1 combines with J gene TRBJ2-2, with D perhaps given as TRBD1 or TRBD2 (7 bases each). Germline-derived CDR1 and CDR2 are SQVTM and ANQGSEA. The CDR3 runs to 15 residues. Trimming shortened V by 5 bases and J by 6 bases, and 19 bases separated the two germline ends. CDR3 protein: CSVYRQGGKPGELFF. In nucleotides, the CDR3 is TGCAGCGTTTACCGACAGGGAGGGAAACCCGGGGAGCTGTTTTTT.

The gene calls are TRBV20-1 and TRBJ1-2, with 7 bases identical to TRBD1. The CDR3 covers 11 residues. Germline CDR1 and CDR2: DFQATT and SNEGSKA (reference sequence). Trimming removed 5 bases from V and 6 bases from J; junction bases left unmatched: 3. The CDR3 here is CSAVRGNGYTF. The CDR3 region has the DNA TGCAGTGCTGTCAGGGGGAATGGCTACACCTTC.

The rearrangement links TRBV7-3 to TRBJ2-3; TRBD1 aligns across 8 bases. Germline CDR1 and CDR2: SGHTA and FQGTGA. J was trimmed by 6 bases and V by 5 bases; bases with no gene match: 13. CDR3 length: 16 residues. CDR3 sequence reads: CASSPFDRGPPDTQYF. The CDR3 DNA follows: TGTGCCAGCAGCCCTTTCGACAGGGGTCCCCCCGATACGCAGTATTTT.

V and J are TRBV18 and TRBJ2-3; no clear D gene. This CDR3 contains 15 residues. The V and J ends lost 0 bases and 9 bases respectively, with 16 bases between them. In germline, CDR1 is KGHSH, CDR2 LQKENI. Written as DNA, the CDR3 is TGTGCCAGCTCACCACCGAGTCTGCTCTCGGACACGCAGTATTTT. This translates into CASSPPSLLSDTQYF. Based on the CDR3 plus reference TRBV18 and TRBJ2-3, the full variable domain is NAGVMQNPRHLVRRRGQEARLRCSPMKGHSHVYWYRQLPEEGLKFMVYLQKENIIDESGMPKERFSAEFPKEGPSILRIQQVVRGDSAAYFCASSPPSLLSDTQYFGPGTRLTVL.

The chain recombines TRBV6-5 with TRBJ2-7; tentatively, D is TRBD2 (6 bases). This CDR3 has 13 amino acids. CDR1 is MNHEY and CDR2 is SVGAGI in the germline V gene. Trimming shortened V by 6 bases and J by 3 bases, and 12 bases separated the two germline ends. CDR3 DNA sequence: TGTGCCAGCAGAAGGGAGGCCCTCTACGAGCAGTACTTC. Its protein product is CASRREALYEQYF.

CDR3 sequence (DNA): TGTGCCTGGAGTGCCGGACAGCGATCTAACTATGGCTACACCTTC. Its translation: CAWSAGQRSNYGYTF. The rearrangement joins TRBV30 to TRBJ1-2; weak D call: TRBD1 (6 bases). Trimming pared 1 base from V and 0 bases from J, leaving 12 bases between. This CDR3 is built from 15 residues. Germline values: CDR1 GTSNPN, CDR2 SVGIG (reference sequence).

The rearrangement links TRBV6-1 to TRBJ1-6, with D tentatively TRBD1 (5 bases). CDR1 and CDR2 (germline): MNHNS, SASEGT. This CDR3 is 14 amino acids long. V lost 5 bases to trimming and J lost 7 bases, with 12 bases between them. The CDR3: CASSSGLPNSPLHF. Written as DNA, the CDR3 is TGTGCCAGCAGTTCGGGACTCCCAAATTCACCCCTCCACTTT.

The CDR3 sequence is CASSEGRGDTQYF. DNA for the CDR3: TGTGCCAGCAGTGAAGGTCGGGGTGATACGCAGTATTTT. This chain connects TRBV6-1 to TRBJ2-3, with TRBD2 as a possible D gene (5 bases). V lost 1 base and J lost 6, with 8 bases in between. CDR3 length: 13 residues. Germline V gives CDR1 MNHNS, CDR2 SASEGT.

The CDR3 DNA follows: TGCGCCAGCAGCTTGGGGACTAGCGGGAGCTTCGACGAGCAGTACTTC. Its protein product is CASSLGTSGSFDEQYF. The rearrangement links TRBV5-1 to TRBJ2-7, with 13 bases fitting TRBD2. From germline, CDR1 is SGHRS and CDR2 YFSETQ. CDR3 size: 16 residues. Unmatched junction bases numbered 5, after V lost 0 bases and J lost 5 bases.

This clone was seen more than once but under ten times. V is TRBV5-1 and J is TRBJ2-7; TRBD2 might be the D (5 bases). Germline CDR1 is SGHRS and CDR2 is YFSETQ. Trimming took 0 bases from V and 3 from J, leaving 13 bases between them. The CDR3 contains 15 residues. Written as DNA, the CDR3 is TGCGCCAGCAGCTTGGATTCCGGACGGGGCTACGAGCAGTACTTC. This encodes CASSLDSGRGYEQYF.

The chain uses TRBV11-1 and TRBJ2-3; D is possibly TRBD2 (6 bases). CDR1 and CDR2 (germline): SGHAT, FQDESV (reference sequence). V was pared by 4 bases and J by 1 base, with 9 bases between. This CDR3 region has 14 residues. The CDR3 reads CASSYTGGTDTQYF. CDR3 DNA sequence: TGTGCCAGCAGCTACACGGGGGGCACAGATACGCAGTATTTT.

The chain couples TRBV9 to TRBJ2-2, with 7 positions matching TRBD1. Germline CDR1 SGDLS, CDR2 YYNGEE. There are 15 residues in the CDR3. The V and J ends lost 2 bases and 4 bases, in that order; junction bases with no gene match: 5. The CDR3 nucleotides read TGTGCCAGCAGCGTGGGGACAGTGCCCACCGGGGAGCTGTTTTTT. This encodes CASSVGTVPTGELFF.

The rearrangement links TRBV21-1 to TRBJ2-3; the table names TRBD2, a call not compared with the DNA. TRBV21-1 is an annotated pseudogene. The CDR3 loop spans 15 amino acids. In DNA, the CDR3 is TGTGCCAGCAGCAAGAGGACTAGGGTCACAGATACGCAGTATTTT. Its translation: CASSKRTRVTDTQYF.

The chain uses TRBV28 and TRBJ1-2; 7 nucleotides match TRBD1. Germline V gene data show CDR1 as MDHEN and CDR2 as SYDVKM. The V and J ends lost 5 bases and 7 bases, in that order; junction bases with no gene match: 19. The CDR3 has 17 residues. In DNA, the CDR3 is TGTGCCAGCAGTCCCGACGTCCTCAGGGGGGGTCTATTTGGCTACACCTTC. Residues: CASSPDVLRGGLFGYTF.

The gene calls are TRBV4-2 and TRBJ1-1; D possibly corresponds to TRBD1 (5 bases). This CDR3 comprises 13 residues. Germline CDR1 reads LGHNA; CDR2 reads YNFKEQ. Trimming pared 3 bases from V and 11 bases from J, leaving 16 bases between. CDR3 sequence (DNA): TGTGCCAGCAGCCAGAGGGACGAGGGGTCGGCTTTCTTT. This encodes CASSQRDEGSAFF.

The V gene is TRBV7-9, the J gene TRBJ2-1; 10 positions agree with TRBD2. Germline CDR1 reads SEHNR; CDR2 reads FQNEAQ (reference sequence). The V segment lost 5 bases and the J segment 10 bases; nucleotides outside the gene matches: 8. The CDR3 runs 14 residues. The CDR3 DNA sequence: TGTGCCAGCAGCGCCTCCGGGACTAGCGACGAGCAGTTCTTC. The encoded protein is CASSASGTSDEQFF.

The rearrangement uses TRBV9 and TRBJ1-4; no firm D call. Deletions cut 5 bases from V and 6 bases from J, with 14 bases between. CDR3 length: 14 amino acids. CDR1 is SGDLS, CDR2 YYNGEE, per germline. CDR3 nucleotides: TGTGCCAGCAGTCCCGCCGGCAACTATGAAAAACTGTTTTTT. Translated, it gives CASSPAGNYEKLFF.

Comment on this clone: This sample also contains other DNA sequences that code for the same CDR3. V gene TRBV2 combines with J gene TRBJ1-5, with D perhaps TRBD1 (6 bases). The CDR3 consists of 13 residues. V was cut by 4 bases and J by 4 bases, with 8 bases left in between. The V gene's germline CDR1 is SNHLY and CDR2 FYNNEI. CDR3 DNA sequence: TGTGCCAGCAGTGCTAGGGGGAATCAGCCCCAGCATTTT. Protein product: CASSARGNQPQHF.

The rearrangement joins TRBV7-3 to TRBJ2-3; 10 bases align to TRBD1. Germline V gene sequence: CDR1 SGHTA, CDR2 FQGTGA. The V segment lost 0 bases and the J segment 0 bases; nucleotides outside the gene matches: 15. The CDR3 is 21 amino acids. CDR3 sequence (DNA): TGTGCCAGCAGCTTAACGCATACCGGGACAGGGGTCGTGGATAGCACAGATACGCAGTATTTT. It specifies CASSLTHTGTGVVDSTDTQYF.

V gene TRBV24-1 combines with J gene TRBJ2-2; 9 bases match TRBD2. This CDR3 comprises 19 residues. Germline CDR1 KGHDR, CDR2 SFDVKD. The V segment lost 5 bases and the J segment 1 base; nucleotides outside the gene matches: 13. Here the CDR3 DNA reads TGTGCCACCAGTGCCACATGGGAGGGACTAGCAGAGAACACCGGGGAGCTGTTTTTT. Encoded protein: CATSATWEGLAENTGELFF.

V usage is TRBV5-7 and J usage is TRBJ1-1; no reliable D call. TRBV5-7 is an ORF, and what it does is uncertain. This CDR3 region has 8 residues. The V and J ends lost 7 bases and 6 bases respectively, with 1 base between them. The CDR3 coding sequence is TGTGCCAGCTCTGAAGCTTTCTTT. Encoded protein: CASSEAFF.

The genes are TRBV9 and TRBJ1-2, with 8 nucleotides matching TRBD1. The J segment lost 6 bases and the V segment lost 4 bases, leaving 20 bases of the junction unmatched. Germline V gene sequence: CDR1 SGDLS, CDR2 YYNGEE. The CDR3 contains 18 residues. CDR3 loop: CASSTRPGGHGLPNGYTF. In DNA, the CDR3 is TGTGCCAGCAGCACCCGTCCAGGGGGCCACGGGCTCCCTAATGGCTACACCTTC.

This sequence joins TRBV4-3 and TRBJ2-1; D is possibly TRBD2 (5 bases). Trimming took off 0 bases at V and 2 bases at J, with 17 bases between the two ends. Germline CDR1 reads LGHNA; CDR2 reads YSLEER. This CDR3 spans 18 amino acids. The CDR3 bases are TGCGCCAGCAGCCAAGAAAGCGGAGGCGGTCCGACCTACAATGAGCAGTTCTTC. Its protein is CASSQESGGGPTYNEQFF.

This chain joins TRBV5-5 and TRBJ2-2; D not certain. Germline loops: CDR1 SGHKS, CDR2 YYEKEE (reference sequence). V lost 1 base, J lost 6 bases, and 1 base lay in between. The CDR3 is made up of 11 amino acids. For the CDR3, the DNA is TGTGCCAGCAGCTTGCCCGGGGAGCTGTTTTTT. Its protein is CASSLPGELFF. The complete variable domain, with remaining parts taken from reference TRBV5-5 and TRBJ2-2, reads DAGVTQSPTHLIKTRGQQVTLRCSPISGHKSVSWYQQVLGQGPQFIFQYYEKEERGRGNFPDRFSARQFPNYSSELNVNALLLGDSALYLCASSLPGELFFGEGSRLTVL.